This T cell receptor (beta chain) was captured in a study of cytomegalovirus exposure and HLA in healthy donors. Across the study: About 180 million T cells yielded roughly 120 million unique TCR beta sequences, as an earlier analysis found. Points from the study as a whole: Researchers had no immune exposure information except CMV serostatus available. An Asian-associated ancestry cluster reportedly showed fewer N-insertions than the approximately 690-donor mean in a later analysis. Most subjects' HLA-A and HLA-B alleles were reportedly predicted from TCR beta sequences.

Of note for this clone: The antigen is not known.

Germline CDR1 MNHNS, CDR2 SASEGT. Trimming pared 5 bases from V and 2 bases from J, leaving 10 bases between. The CDR3 sequence is 14 residues long. The PCR employed 60 Vbeta primers together with 13 Jbeta primers. Only in-frame clones appear in the TCRdb table, and some are missing; sequencing was by immunoSEQ multiplex PCR. The data show around 120,000 clones, with nearly 80% seen just once and 6.3% held by the top ten. The sample was PBMCs. This TCR was recovered from a woman aged 35 to 49 in good health and CMV-seronegative. The J gene is TRBJ2-4, the V gene TRBV6-1, with D maybe TRBD1 (5 bases). CDR3 DNA: TGTGCCAGCAGTCCCAGGGTGACCAAAAACATTCAGTACTTC. Translated: CASSPRVTKNIQYF.